What follows are 26 T cell receptor beta chains derived from one specimen sequenced in a study of blood T cell repertoires in COVID-19. The table came from immunoSEQ multiplex PCR; TCRdb's copy has only in-frame clones and leaves some out. The sample shows roughly 220,000 clones, roughly 84% of them seen only once. What was sequenced was peripheral blood. The source of these receptors is a woman aged 25 to 39 who had recovered from COVID-19.

The J gene is TRBJ1-5, the V gene TRBV19, with a possible D match to TRBD1 (5 bases). The CDR3 consists of 17 residues. With 7 bases removed from V and 0 bases from J, the gap between germline ends came to 19 bases. Germline assignment: CDR1 LNHDA and CDR2 SQIVND (reference sequence). The CDR3 loop is CASTPGRGLGSNQPQHF. As DNA, the CDR3 is TGTGCCAGTACCCCAGGGAGGGGACTTGGTAGCAATCAGCCCCAGCATTTT.

The CDR3 protein is CSVESQSGNTIYF. Here the CDR3 DNA reads TGCAGCGTTGAATCCCAGTCCGGAAACACCATATATTTT. The rearrangement joins TRBV29-1 to TRBJ1-3; D gene uncertain. The CDR3 has 13 amino acids. V lost 2 bases, J lost 4 bases, and 9 bases lay in between. In germline, CDR1 is SQVTM, CDR2 ANQGSEA.

The V call is TRBV14, the J call TRBJ1-1; D is ambiguous. The CDR3 has 12 amino acids. Germline CDR1 reads SGHDN; CDR2 reads FVKESK. V was clipped by 4 bases and J by 2 bases, with 5 bases between them. This chain's CDR3 is CASSPGNTEAFF. The CDR3 bases are TGTGCCAGCAGCCCGGGTAACACTGAAGCTTTCTTT.

This clone was detected once. V gene TRBV6-2 or TRBV6-3 combines with J gene TRBJ1-1; D is undetermined. The germline V gene has CDR1 MNHEY and CDR2 SVGEGT. The CDR3 totals 15 residues. Trimming stripped 0 bases from V and 5 bases from J, with 13 bases between. CDR3 sequence (DNA): TGTGCCAGCAGTTACTCGATCCGGCCGAGGACTGAAGCTTTCTTT. This gives the protein CASSYSIRPRTEAFF.

The chain links TRBV28 to TRBJ1-4; D is ambiguous. The CDR3 length is 14 residues. V dropped 2 bases and J dropped 5 bases, with 9 bases sitting between them. The germline gives CDR1 MDHEN, CDR2 SYDVKM. CDR3 region: CASSLVSFNEKLFF. DNA for the CDR3: TGTGCCAGCAGTTTAGTGAGTTTCAATGAAAAACTGTTTTTT.

The rearrangement uses TRBV30 and TRBJ1-1, with D uncertain. V was pared by 2 bases and J by 4 bases, with 20 bases between. The CDR3 contains 16 residues. Germline CDR1 and CDR2: GTSNPN and SVGIG (reference sequence). CDR3 loop: CAWSSGIASRGTEAFF. The CDR3 DNA follows: TGTGCCTGGAGTTCGGGTATAGCGTCTCGGGGCACTGAAGCTTTCTTT.

This clone was seen a handful of times. The chain recombines TRBV3-1 (or the pseudogene TRBV3-2) with TRBJ1-6; D is possibly TRBD1 (5 bases). The germline V and J ends were trimmed by 4 bases and 8 bases, with 12 bases remaining between them. CDR3 size: 14 residues. From germline, CDR1 is LGHDT and CDR2 YNNKEL (reference sequence). As DNA, the CDR3 is TGTGCCAGCAGCCGATTGACAGTGGATTCACCCCTCCACTTT. Translation: CASSRLTVDSPLHF.

V and J are TRBV6-5 and TRBJ1-1; D uncertain. The CDR3 sequence is 14 residues long. CDR1 MNHEY and CDR2 SVGAGI come from the germline V gene. V was shortened by 5 bases and J by 3 bases, with 13 bases between the two germline ends. The CDR3 nucleotides are TGTGCCAGCAGTCCGGCCCAGCGACACACTGAAGCTTTCTTT. This encodes CASSPAQRHTEAFF.

V is TRBV5-4 and J is TRBJ2-5; 11 nucleotides line up with TRBD2. Germline V gene sequence: CDR1 SGHNT, CDR2 YYREEE (reference sequence). This CDR3 comprises 15 residues. V gave up 6 bases and J gave up 1 base; unmatched junction bases: 5. The CDR3 is CASKEGTSGQETQYF. CDR3 sequence (DNA): TGTGCCAGCAAAGAAGGGACTAGCGGCCAAGAGACCCAGTACTTC.

This clone was seen a few times. The chain recombines TRBV4-2 with TRBJ2-4; 7 bases line up with TRBD1. The V and J ends lost 0 bases and 8 bases, in that order; junction bases with no gene match: 10. There are 16 residues in the CDR3. Germline V CDR1 and CDR2: LGHNA, YNFKEQ. CDR3 sequence (DNA): TGTGCCAGCAGCCAAGATCGCGAGGGGGCGCGGGACATTCAGTACTTC. Its translation is CASSQDREGARDIQYF.

This chain joins TRBV10-3 and TRBJ2-5, with D maybe TRBD2 (6 bases). Trimming took 0 bases from V and 5 from J, leaving 13 bases between them. Per the germline V gene, CDR1 is ENHRY and CDR2 is SYGVKD. The CDR3 loop spans 15 amino acids. The CDR3: CAISESGGETETQYF. DNA of the CDR3: TGTGCCATCAGTGAGTCGGGGGGAGAGACGGAGACCCAGTACTTC.

For the CDR3, the DNA is TGCGCCAGCAGCTGGATTACAGGGGAGACTGAAGCTTTCTTT. Its translation: CASSWITGETEAFF. The chain has TRBV5-1 and TRBJ1-1; 7 nucleotides match TRBD1. The CDR3 contains 14 residues. Germline CDR1 is SGHRS and CDR2 is YFSETQ. Losses at the gene ends were 3 bases for V and 5 bases for J; bases not matched to a gene: 7.

V usage is TRBV24-1 and J usage is TRBJ2-1; 8 bases align to TRBD1. Germline V CDR1 and CDR2: KGHDR, SFDVKD. V dropped 7 bases and J dropped 3; count of bases not matched to a gene: 4. The CDR3 spans 14 residues. Here the CDR3 reads CATSRGQGYNEQFF. CDR3 bases: TGTGCCACCAGCAGAGGACAGGGCTACAATGAGCAGTTCTTC.

The chain employs TRBV5-5 and TRBJ1-5; the D is unclear. This CDR3 is 14 amino acids long. Germline assignment: CDR1 SGHKS and CDR2 YYEKEE (reference sequence). The V and J ends lost 4 bases and 6 bases respectively, with 14 bases between them. The DNA for the CDR3 is TGTGCCAGCAGCCTCCTCTACAGCGGTCAGCCCCAGCATTTT. Its translation is CASSLLYSGQPQHF.

Worth noting for this clone: An end of the junction differs from the germline gene, which may be a read error. This chain joins TRBV30 and TRBJ1-2, with D uncertain. This CDR3 spans 11 amino acids. Per the germline V gene, CDR1 is GTSNPN and CDR2 is SVGIG (reference sequence). DNA of the CDR3: TGTGCCTGGAGTGTGGTCGGGTTCTCGTACTTC. Its translation: CAWSVVGFSYF.

CDR3 DNA sequence: TGTGCCAGCAGCTCCGGGGACAGGAGCTATGGCTACACCTTC. Amino acid sequence: CASSSGDRSYGYTF. This rearrangement joins TRBV7-3 to TRBJ1-2, with 8 bases identical to TRBD1. The CDR3 has 14 residues. CDR1 and CDR2 from the germline V gene are SGHTA and FQGTGA. V gave up 4 bases and J gave up 4 bases; unmatched junction bases: 5.

This chain uses TRBV4-1 with TRBJ1-2; 8 bases fit TRBD1. The V segment lost 5 bases and the J segment 3 bases; nucleotides outside the gene matches: 8. The CDR3 covers 15 residues. The V gene's germline CDR1 is MGHRA and CDR2 YSYEKL. Written as DNA, the CDR3 is TGCGCCAGCAGCTTCGGACAGGGAAGGGACTATGGCTACACCTTC. It specifies CASSFGQGRDYGYTF.

V usage is TRBV5-6 and J usage is TRBJ1-6, with D unresolved. Germline V gene data show CDR1 as SGHDT and CDR2 as YYEEEE. The CDR3 is made up of 16 amino acids. Trimming removed 0 bases from V and 7 bases from J, with 14 bases in between. Here the CDR3 reads CASSLDVSRGNSPLHF. The CDR3 nucleotides read TGTGCCAGCAGCTTGGATGTTTCCAGAGGAAATTCACCCCTCCACTTT.

The J gene is TRBJ2-7, the V gene TRBV12-1; TRBD1, the table's D call, was not compared with the DNA. TRBV12-1 represents a pseudogene. The CDR3 runs to 16 residues. CDR3 DNA sequence: TGTGCCACCACTACTACTCGGGCCCAGGGTTTCAAGGGGCAGTACTTC. It translates to CATTTTRAQGFKGQYF.

The rearrangement joins TRBV3-1 (or the pseudogene TRBV3-2) to TRBJ1-1; D remains ambiguous. The V end was cut by 3 bases, the J end by 1 base, with 9 bases between. Germline V gene lookup returns CDR1 LGHDT and CDR2 YNNKEL (reference sequence). CDR3 length: 14 residues. CDR3 nucleotide sequence: TGTGCCAGCAGCCAGGCGGGCGAGAACACTGAAGCTTTCTTT. Translated, it gives CASSQAGENTEAFF.

The chain recombines TRBV14 with TRBJ1-2; D gene uncertain. Germline CDR1 is SGHDN and CDR2 is FVKESK. The V end lost 0 bases, the J end lost 2 bases, and 16 bases lay between the germline ends. The CDR3 covers 17 residues. DNA of the CDR3: TGTGCCAGCAGCCAAGATTGGGCAGCCCCTGAAAACTATGGCTACACCTTC. Encoded protein: CASSQDWAAPENYGYTF.

This clone was seen only a few times. This sequence joins TRBV19 and TRBJ1-6; 7 bases are shared with TRBD1. The trim removed 6 bases at V and 9 bases at J, leaving 11 bases unmatched. This CDR3 comprises 15 residues. The germline V gene has CDR1 LNHDA and CDR2 SQIVND (reference sequence). DNA of the CDR3: TGTGCCAGTAGGGTTACCGGGACAGTAACTTCACCCCTCCACTTT. Translating gives CASRVTGTVTSPLHF.

DNA of the CDR3: TGTGCTAGTGGTTTGTCGCCCGGGGTAGGGGAGACCCAGTACTTC. Its translation is CASGLSPGVGETQYF. V and J are TRBV12-5 and TRBJ2-5, with D perhaps matching TRBD2 (5 bases). Per the germline V gene, CDR1 is LGHNT and CDR2 is FRNRAP. The V end was cut by 2 bases, the J end by 5 bases, with 15 bases between. This CDR3 spans 15 amino acids.

In this sample, this clone turned up a few times. At one boundary the junction diverges from the germline segment, which might be a read error. The rearrangement uses TRBV7-7 and TRBJ1-2; D is unclear. Germline CDR1 and CDR2: SSHAT and FNYEAQ (reference sequence). This CDR3 has 16 residues. The CDR3 DNA reads as TGTGCTAGCAGCTTAGAGCCCCCGAGGGAAAGCTATGGCTACACCTTC. Its protein product is CASSLEPPRESYGYTF.

V gene TRBV6-5 combines with J gene TRBJ2-7, with D possibly TRBD1 on 5 matching bases. This CDR3 is built from 15 residues. Trimming took off 0 bases at V and 3 bases at J, with 12 bases between the two ends. Germline CDR1 is MNHEY and CDR2 is SVGAGI. Written as DNA, the CDR3 is TGTGCCAGCAGTTACTCGAACAGGTTGATCTACGAGCAGTACTTC. Protein sequence: CASSYSNRLIYEQYF.

V gene TRBV15 combines with J gene TRBJ2-7; 7 nucleotides line up with TRBD2. Germline V gene data show CDR1 as LNHNV and CDR2 as YYDKDF (reference sequence). V lost 5 bases to trimming and J lost 0 bases; unmatched junction nucleotides: 10. The CDR3 is 16 amino acids. This CDR3 reads CATSPRRDYPSYEQYF. The CDR3, as DNA: TGTGCCACCAGCCCGCGGCGGGACTATCCCTCCTACGAGCAGTACTTC.